This TCR beta chain comes out of a study of blood T cells in healthy people across ages. The table lists this clonotype with a few counts. Samples each had at least 6 micrograms of total RNA extracted. Germline V gene lookup returns CDR1 SGHRS and CDR2 YFSETQ. V lost 0 bases to trimming and J lost 1 base, with 19 bases between them. The CDR3 runs 18 residues. It was with a sample-barcoded 5' primer and a J-beta primer mix that a second PCR of roughly 7 to 12 cycles was run. Each cDNA molecule, via a template-switch adaptor with 12 random nucleotides, was tagged. TCRdb re-called the 5' RACE reads with MiXCR, one entry per CDR3 protein. In the table there are about 570,000 distinct CDR3 sequences, approximately 27% of which are singletons.

The chain uses TRBV5-1 and TRBJ2-5; D is ambiguous. Sequencing input: blood. This clonotype was sampled from a woman in her seventies in good health. The DNA of the CDR3 is TGCGCCAGCAGCTTGGCCGGTCTGGCGGCGAGCTCCCAAGAGACCCAGTACTTC. Its protein is CASSLAGLAASSQETQYF.